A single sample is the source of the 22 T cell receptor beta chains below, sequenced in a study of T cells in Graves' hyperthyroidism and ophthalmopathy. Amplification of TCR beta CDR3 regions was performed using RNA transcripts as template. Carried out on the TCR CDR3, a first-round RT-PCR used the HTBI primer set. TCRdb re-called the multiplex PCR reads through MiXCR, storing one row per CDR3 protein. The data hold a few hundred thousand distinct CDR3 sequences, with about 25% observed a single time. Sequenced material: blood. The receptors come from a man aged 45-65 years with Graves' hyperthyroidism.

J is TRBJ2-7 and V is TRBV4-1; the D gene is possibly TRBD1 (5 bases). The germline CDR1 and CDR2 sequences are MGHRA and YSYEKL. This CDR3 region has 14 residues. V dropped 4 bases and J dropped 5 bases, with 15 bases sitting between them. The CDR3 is CASSPVRQRHEQYF. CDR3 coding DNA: TGCGCCAGCAGCCCCGTTCGACAGAGACACGAGCAGTACTTC.

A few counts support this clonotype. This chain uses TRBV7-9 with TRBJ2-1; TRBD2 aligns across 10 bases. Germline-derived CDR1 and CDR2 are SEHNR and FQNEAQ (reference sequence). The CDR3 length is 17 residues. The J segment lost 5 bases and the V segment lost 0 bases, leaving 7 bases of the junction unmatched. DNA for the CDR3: TGTGCCAGCAGCTTAGCGGTTAGGCTAGCGGGAGACAATGAGCAGTTCTTC. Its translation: CASSLAVRLAGDNEQFF. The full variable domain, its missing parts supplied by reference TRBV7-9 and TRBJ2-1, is DTGVSQNPRHKITKRGQNVTFRCDPISEHNRLYWYRQTLGQGPEFLTYFQNEAQLEKSRLLSDRFSAERPKGSFSTLEIQRTEQGDSAMYLCASSLAVRLAGDNEQFFGPGTRLTVL.

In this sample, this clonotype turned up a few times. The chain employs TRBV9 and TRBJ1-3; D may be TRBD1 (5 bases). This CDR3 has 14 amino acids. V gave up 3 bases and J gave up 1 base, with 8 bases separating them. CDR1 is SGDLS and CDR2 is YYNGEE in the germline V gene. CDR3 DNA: TGTGCCAGCAGCGCTGGACATTCTGGAAACACCATATATTTT. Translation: CASSAGHSGNTIYF.

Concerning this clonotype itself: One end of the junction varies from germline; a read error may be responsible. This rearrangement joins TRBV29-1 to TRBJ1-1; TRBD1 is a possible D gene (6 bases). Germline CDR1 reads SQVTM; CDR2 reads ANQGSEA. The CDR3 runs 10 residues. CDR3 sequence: CSVTGAEASF. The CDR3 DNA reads TGCAGCGTGACGGGGGCTGAAGCTTCCTTT.

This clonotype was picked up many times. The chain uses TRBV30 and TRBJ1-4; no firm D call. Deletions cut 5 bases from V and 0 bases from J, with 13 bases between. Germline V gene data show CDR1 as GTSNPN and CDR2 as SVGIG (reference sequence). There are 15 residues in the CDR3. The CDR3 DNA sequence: TGTGCCTGGGCTCTCACAGAGTCAACTAATGAAAAACTGTTTTTT. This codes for CAWALTESTNEKLFF.

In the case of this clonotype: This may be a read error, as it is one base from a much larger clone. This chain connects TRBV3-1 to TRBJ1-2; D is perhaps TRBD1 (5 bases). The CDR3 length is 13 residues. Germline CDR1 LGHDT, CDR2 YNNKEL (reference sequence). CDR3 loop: CVSSLRQGYGYTF. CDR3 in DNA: TGTGTCAGCAGCCTCCGGCAGGGCTATGGCTACACCTTC. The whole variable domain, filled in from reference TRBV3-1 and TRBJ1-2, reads DTAVSQTPKYLVTQMGNDKSIKCEQNLGHDTMYWYKQDSKKFLKIMFSYNNKELIINETVPNRFSPKSPDKAHLNLHINSLELGDSAVYFCVSSLRQGYGYTFGSGTRLTVV.

The DNA of the CDR3 is TGTGCCAGCAGTACGGGACTGACAAACGAGCAGTACTTC. It is translated as CASSTGLTNEQYF. The chain uses TRBV27 and TRBJ2-7; tentative D call: TRBD2 (6 bases). CDR3 size: 13 residues. Germline V lookup: CDR1 MNHEY, CDR2 SMNVEV (reference sequence). V was clipped by 5 bases and J by 5 bases, with 13 bases between them.

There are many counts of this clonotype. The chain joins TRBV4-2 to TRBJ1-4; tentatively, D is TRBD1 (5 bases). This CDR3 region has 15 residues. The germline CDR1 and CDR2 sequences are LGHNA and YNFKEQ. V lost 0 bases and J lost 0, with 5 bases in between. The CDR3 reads CASSQEGATNEKLFF. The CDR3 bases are TGTGCCAGCAGCCAAGAAGGGGCAACTAATGAAAAACTGTTTTTT.

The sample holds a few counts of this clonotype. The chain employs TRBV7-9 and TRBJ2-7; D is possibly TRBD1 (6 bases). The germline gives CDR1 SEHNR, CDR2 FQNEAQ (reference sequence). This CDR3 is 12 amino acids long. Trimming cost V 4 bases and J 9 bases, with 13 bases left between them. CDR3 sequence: CASSSTGSGQYF. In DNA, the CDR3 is TGTGCCAGCAGCTCGACAGGTTCTGGGCAGTACTTC.

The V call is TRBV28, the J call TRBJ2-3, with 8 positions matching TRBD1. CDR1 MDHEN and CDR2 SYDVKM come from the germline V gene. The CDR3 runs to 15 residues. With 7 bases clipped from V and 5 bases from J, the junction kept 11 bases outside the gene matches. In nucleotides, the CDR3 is TGTGCCAGCACCACCTTCGGCAGGGGGCGAGATACGCAGTATTTT. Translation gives CASTTFGRGRDTQYF.

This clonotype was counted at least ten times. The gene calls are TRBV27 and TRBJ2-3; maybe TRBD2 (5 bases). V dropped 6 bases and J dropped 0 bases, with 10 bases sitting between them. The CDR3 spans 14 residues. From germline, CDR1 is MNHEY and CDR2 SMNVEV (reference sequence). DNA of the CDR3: TGTGCCAGCAGGGGGAGTTATAGCACAGATACGCAGTATTTT. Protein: CASRGSYSTDTQYF.

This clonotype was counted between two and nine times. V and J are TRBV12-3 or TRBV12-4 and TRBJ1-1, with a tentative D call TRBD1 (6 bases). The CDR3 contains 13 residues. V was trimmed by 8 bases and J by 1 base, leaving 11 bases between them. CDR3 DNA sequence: TGTGCCAGCTCTAGGGGGAAGAACACTGAAGCTTTCTTT. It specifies CASSRGKNTEAFF.

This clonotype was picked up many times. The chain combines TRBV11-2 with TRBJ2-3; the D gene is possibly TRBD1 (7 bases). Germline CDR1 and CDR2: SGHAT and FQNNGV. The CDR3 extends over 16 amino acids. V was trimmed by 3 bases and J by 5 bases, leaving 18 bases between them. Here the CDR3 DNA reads TGTGCCAGCAGCTTTACAGGAGGGGGCGTAGGAGATACGCAGTATTTT. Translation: CASSFTGGGVGDTQYF. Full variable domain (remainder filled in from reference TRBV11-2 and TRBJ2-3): EAGVAQSPRYKIIEKRQSVAFWCNPISGHATLYWYQQILGQGPKLLIQFQNNGVVDDSQLPKDRFSAERLKGVDSTLKIQPAKLEDSAVYLCASSFTGGGVGDTQYFGPGTRLTVL.

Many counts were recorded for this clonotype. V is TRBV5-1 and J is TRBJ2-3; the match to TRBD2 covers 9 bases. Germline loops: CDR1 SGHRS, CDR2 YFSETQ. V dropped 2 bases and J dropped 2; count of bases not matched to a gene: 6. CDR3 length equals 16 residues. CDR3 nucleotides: TGCGCCAGCAGCTTTGGACTAGCGTTCGCCACAGATACGCAGTATTTT. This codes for CASSFGLAFATDTQYF.

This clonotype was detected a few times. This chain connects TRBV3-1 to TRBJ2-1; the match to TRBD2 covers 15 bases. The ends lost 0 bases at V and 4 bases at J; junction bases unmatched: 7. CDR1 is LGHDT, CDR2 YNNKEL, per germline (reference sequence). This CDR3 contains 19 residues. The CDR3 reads CASSQEPGTSGRSYNEQFF. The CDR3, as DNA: TGTGCCAGCAGCCAAGAGCCTGGGACTAGCGGGAGGAGTTACAATGAGCAGTTCTTC.

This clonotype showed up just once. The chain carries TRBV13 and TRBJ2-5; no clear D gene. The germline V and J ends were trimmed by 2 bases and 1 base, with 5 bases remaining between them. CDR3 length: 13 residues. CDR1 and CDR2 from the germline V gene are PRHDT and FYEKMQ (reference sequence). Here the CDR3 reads CASSLISQETQYF. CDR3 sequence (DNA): TGTGCCAGCAGCTTAATCAGCCAAGAGACCCAGTACTTC.

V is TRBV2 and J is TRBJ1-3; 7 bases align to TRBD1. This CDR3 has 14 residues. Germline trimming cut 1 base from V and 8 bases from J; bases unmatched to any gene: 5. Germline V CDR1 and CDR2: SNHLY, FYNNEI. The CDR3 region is CASSEEARGDTIYF. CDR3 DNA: TGTGCCAGCAGTGAAGAGGCCAGGGGGGACACCATATATTTT. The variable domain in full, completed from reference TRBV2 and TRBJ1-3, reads EPEVTQTPSHQVTQMGQEVILRCVPISNHLYFYWYRQILGQKVEFLVSFYNNEISEKSEIFDDQFSVERPDGSNFTLKIRSTKLEDSAMYFCASSEEARGDTIYFGEGSWLTVV.

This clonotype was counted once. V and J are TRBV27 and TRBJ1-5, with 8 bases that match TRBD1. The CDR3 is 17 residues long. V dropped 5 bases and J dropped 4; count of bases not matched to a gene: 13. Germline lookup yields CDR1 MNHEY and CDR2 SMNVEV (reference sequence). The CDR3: CASSPGVRDRKNQPQHF. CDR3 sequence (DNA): TGTGCCAGCAGTCCCGGTGTCCGGGACAGGAAAAATCAGCCCCAGCATTTT.

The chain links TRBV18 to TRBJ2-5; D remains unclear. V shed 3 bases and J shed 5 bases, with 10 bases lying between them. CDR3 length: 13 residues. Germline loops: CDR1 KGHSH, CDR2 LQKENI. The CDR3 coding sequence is TGTGCCAGCTCACCGCTCCAGCCCGAGACCCAGTACTTC. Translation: CASSPLQPETQYF.

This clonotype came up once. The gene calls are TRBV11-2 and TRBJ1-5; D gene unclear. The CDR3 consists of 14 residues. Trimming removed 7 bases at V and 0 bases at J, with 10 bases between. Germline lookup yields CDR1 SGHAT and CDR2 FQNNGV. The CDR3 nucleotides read TGTGCCAGCAAGAGGGTCGGTAGCAATCAGCCCCAGCATTTT. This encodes CASKRVGSNQPQHF.

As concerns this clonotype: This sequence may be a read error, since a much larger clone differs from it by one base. The CDR3 here is CASSSREFFNAQFF. The CDR3 DNA follows: TGTGCCAGTAGTTCTCGGGAGTTCTTCAATGCGCAGTTCTTC. The chain combines TRBV19 with TRBJ2-1, with a tentative D call TRBD2 (6 bases). The CDR3 runs to 14 residues. Germline lookup yields CDR1 LNHDA and CDR2 SQIVND (reference sequence). Full variable domain (outside the CDR3, taken from reference TRBV19 and TRBJ2-1): DGGITQSPKYLFRKEGQNVTLSCEQNLNHDAMYWYRQDPGQGLRLIYYSQIVNDFQKGDIAEGYSVSREKKESFPLTVTSAQKNPTAFYLCASSSREFFNAQFFGPGTRLTVL.

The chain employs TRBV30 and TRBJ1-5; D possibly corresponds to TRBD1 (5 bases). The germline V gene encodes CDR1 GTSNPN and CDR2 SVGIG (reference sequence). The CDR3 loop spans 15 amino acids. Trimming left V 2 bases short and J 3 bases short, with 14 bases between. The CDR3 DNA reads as TGTGCCTGGAGTCGACCGGGGACGGTCAATCAGCCCCAGCATTTT. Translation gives CAWSRPGTVNQPQHF. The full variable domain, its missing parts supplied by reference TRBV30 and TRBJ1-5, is SQTIHQWPATLVQPVGSPLSLECTVEGTSNPNLYWYRQAAGRGLQLLFYSVGIGQISSEVPQNLSASRPQDRQFILSSKKLLLSDSGFYLCAWSRPGTVNQPQHFGDGTRLSIL.